This T cell receptor beta chain was obtained from a study of identical twins. Whole-study findings and limits: Insertions were reduced in abundant cord blood beta clonotypes but not in memory repertoires. Invariant populations such as MAIT and iNKT cells could partly muddle zero-insertion analyses.

TCRdb re-analysed the 5' RACE reads in MiXCR, keeping a single row per CDR3 protein. The repertoire consists of 300,000 to 400,000 distinct CDR3 sequences, with roughly 9% occurring once and the leading ten covering roughly 9%. As concerns this clonotype: Antigen unknown.

Looked up from germline, CDR1 is DFQATT and CDR2 is SNEGSKA (reference sequence). CDR3 length: 15 amino acids. The receptor's source is a woman aged 45 to 65 in good health. The V and J genes are TRBV20-1 and TRBJ2-3; possible D gene TRBD2, 7 bases. The sequenced material came from naive T cells sorted from blood. As DNA, the CDR3 is TGCAGCGGAGGGGGAAGCGGGATAAACACAGATACGCAGTATTTT. Amino acid sequence: CSGGGSGINTDTQYF.